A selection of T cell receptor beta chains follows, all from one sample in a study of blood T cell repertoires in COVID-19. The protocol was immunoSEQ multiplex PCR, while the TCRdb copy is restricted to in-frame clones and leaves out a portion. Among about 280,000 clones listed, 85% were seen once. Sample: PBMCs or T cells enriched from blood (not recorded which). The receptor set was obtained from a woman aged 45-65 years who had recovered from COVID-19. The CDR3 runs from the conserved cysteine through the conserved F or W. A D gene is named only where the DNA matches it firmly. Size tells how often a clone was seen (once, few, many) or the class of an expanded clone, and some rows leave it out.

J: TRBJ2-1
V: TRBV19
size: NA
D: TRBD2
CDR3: CASTPTREGGYNEQFF
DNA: TGTGCCAGTACCCCAACGCGGGAGGGAGGTTACAATGAGCAGTTCTTC

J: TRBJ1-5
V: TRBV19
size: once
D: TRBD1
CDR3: CASRPPRTGRNQPQHF
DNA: TGTGCCAGCCGACCCCCTAGGACAGGGCGAAATCAGCCCCAGCATTTT

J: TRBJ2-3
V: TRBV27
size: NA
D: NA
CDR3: CASSWRRDTDTQYF
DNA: TGTGCCAGCAGTTGGCGACGGGACACAGATACGCAGTATTTT

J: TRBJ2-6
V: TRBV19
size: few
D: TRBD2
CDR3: CASRSSGRVAGANVLTF
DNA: TGTGCCAGTAGGTCGAGCGGGAGAGTCGCTGGGGCCAACGTCCTGACTTTC

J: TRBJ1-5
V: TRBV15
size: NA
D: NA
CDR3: CATSRLGQGRDNQPQHF
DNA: TGTGCCACCAGCCGGTTGGGCCAGGGAAGGGATAATCAGCCCCAGCATTTT

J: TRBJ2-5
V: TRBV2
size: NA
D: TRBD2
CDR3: CASSWRTSEQETQYF
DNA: TGTGCCAGCAGCTGGAGGACTAGCGAACAAGAGACCCAGTACTTC

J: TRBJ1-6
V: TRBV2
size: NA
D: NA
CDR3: CASSGGSSYNSPLHF
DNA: TGTGCCAGCAGTGGAGGGAGTTCCTATAATTCACCCCTCCACTTT

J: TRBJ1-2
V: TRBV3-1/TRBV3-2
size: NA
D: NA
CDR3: CASSQATGDYGYTF
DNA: TGTGCCAGCAGCCAAGCGACAGGAGATTATGGCTACACCTTC

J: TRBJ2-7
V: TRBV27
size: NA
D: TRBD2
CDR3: CASSLAGGTFEQYF
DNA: TGTGCCAGCAGCCTAGCGGGAGGGACCTTCGAGCAGTACTTC

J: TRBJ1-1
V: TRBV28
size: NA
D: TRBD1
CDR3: CASSSTGTGGTEAFF
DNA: TGTGCCAGCAGTTCAACCGGGACAGGGGGCACTGAAGCTTTCTTT

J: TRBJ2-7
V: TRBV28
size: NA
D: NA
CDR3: CASSFPGHYEQYF
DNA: TGTGCCAGCAGTTTTCCCGGTCACTACGAGCAGTACTTC

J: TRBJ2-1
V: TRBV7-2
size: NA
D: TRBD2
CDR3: CASSLEVGLAGLNEQFF
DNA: TGTGCCAGCAGCTTAGAGGTGGGCCTAGCGGGCCTCAATGAGCAGTTCTTC

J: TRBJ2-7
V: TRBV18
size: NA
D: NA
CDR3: CASSPAGQYEQYF
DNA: TGTGCCAGCTCACCGGCCGGACAGTACGAGCAGTACTTC

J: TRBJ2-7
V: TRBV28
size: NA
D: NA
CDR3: CASSSPGTIPYEQYF
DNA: TGTGCCAGCAGTTCCCCCGGGACAATACCCTACGAGCAGTACTTC

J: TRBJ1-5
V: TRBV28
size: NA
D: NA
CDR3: CASSFPGQGERYSNQPQHF
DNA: TGTGCCAGCAGTTTCCCAGGGCAGGGCGAACGATATAGCAATCAGCCCCAGCATTTT

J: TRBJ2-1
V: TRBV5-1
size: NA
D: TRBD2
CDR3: CASSLEVGTSGNNEQFF
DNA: TGCGCCAGCAGCTTGGAGGTAGGGACTAGCGGGAACAATGAGCAGTTCTTC